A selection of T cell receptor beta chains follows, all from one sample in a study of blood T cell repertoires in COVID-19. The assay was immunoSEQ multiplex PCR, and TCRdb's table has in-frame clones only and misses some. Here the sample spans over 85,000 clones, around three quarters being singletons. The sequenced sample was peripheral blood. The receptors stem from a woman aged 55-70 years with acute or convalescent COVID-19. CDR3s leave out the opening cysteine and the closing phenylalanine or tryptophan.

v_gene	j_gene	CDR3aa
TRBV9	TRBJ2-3	ASSGSAGGTDTQY
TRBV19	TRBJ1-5	ASTSRQYNQPQH
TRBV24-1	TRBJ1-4	ATSDRDRENEKLF
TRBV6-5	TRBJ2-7	ASSYSPRRVYEQY
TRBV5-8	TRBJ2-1	ASRSWGGGGAANEQF
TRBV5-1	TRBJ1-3	ASSLNGGTGNTIY
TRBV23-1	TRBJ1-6	ASSLTGDCHSPLH
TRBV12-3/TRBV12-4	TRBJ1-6	ASSGQGVNRVH
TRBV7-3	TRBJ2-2	ASSPRAGLVNTGELF
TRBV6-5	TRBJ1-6	ASSYGDPPLH
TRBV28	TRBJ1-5	AINRVDSQPQH
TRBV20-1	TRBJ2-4	SAIGGSIQY
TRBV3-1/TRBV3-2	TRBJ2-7	ASSLRGRVPYEQY
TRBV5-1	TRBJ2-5	ASSPGRVQETQY
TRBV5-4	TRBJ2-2	ASSLGQGNTGELF
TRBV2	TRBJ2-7	ASRSDSYEQY
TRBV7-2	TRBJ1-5	ASSLATGQSGQPQH
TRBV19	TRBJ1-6	AIGWGTGSPLH